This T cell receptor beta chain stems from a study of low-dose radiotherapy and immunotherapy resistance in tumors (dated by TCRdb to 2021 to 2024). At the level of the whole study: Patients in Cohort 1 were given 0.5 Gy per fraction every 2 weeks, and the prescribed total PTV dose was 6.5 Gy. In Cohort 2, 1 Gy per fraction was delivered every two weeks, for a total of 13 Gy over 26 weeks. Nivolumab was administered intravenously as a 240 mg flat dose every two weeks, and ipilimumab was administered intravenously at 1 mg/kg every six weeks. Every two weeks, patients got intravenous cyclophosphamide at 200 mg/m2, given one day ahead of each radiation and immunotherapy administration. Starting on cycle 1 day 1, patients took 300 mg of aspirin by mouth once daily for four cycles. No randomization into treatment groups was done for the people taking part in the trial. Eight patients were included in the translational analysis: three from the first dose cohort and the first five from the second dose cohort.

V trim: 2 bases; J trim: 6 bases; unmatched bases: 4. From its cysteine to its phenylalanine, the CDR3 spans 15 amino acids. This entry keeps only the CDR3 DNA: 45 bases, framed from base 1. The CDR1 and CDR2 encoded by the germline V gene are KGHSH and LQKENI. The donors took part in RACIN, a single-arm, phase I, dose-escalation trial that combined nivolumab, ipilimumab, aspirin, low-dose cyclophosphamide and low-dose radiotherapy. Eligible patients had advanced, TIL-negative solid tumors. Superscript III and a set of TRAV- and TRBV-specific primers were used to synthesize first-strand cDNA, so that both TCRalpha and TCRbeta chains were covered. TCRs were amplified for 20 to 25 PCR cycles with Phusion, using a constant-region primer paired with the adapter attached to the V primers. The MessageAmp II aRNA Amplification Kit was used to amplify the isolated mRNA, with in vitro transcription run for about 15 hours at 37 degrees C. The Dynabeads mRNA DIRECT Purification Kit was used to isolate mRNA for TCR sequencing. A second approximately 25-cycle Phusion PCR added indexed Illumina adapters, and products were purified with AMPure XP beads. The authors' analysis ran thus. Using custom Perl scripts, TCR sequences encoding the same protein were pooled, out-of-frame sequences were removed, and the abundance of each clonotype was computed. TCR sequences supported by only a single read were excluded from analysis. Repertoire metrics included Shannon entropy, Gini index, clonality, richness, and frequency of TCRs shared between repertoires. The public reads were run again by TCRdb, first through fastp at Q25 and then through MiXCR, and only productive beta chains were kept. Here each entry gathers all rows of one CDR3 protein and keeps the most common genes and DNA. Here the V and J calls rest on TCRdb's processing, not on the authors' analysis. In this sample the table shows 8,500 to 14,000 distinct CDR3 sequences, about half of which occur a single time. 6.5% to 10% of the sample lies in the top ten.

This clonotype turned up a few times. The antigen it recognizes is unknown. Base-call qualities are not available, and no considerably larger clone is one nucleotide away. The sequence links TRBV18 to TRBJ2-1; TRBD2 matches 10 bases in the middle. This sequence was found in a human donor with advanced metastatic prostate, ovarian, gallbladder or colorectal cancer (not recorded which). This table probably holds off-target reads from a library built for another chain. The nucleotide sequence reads TGTGCCAGCTCACCATCCAGCGGGGGGGCCAATGAGCAGTTCTTC. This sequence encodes CASSPSSGGANEQFF.